The 5 T cell receptor beta chains presented below share a single source sample, sequenced in a study of T cells of healthy individuals. TCRdb redid the calling of the 5' RACE reads with MiXCR, one entry per CDR3 protein. The table includes some 100,000 distinct CDR3 sequences, around 17% detected once. All receptors derive from a human donor in good health.

The rearrangement links TRBV7-2 to TRBJ1-5; a weak D match, TRBD1 (6 bases). CDR1 and CDR2 from the germline V gene are SGHTA and FQGNSA. This CDR3 contains 14 residues. The V end lost 5 bases, the J end lost 3 bases, and 11 bases lay between the germline ends. The CDR3 here is CASSAQGLNQPQHF. For the CDR3, the DNA is TGTGCCAGCAGCGCACAGGGCCTCAATCAGCCCCAGCATTTT.

There are a few counts of this clonotype. This chain links TRBV7-2 with TRBJ1-6; the D is unclear. The V end was cut by 1 base, the J end by 10 bases, with 14 bases between. The CDR3 contains 15 residues. CDR1 SGHTA and CDR2 FQGNSA come from the germline V gene. CDR3 in DNA: TGTGCCAGCAGCTTAGAGGTGATAGGGCAATCACCCCTCCACTTT. The encoded protein is CASSLEVIGQSPLHF.

This clonotype has a handful of counts. The V and J genes are TRBV5-1 and TRBJ1-1, with 10 nucleotides matching TRBD1. CDR1 and CDR2 from the germline V gene are SGHRS and YFSETQ. The junction had 11 bases not matched to a gene; V was cut back by 4 bases and J by 2 bases. This CDR3 has 17 amino acids. This chain's CDR3 is CASSLKPGQGFNTEAFF. The CDR3 bases are TGCGCCAGCAGCCTCAAACCGGGACAGGGGTTTAACACTGAAGCTTTCTTT.

The chain links TRBV6-2 or TRBV6-3 to TRBJ2-1; 11 nucleotides line up with TRBD2. This CDR3 spans 15 amino acids. Trimming at V came to 6 bases and at J to 9 bases, leaving 10 bases not matched to a gene. Germline CDR1 is MNHEY and CDR2 is SVGEGT. The CDR3 bases are TGTGCCAGCAGCCCCTTAGCGGGGGGGTTTGGTGAGCAGTTCTTC. This encodes CASSPLAGGFGEQFF.

The genes are TRBV3-1 and TRBJ2-7, with no clear D. V was cut by 1 base and J by 7 bases, with 11 bases left in between. This CDR3 is 13 amino acids long. Per germline, CDR1 LGHDT and CDR2 YNNKEL (reference sequence). Written as DNA, the CDR3 is TGTGCCAGCAGCCAAGGCCAGGTTCAAGAGCAGTACTTC. This sequence encodes CASSQGQVQEQYF.